The sequence of this TCR beta chain was determined in a study of identical twins (dated by TCRdb to about 2016). As for the study more broadly: To test whether fetal clonotypes persist, the study used deep sequencing on TCR alpha and beta repertoires from monozygotic twins, unrelated adults of various ages, and cord blood. To rule out contamination, replicate twin experiments were performed at different times with different library preparation protocols. The full study reports these points: Abundant cord blood beta clonotypes had fewer insertions, young adult naive repertoires showed a similar but weaker trend, and memory repertoires showed no such trend. Because the same donors could not be followed over many years, the conclusions relied on cross-sectional statistical analysis. A weaker excess of twin sharing was found in beta out-of-frame sequences because the signal-to-noise ratio was lowered by fewer shared sequences. Invariant T cells such as MAIT and iNKT could partly confound zero-insertion analyses, though diverse VJ usage argued against this for most clonotypes. Compared with coincidental sharing between unrelated individuals, out-of-frame TCR alpha sequences shared between twins had an excess of sequences with low generation probability. Recombination models systematically underestimated out-of-frame TCR alpha sharing in monozygotic twins but agreed with sharing between unrelated individuals.

Trimming removed 2 bases from V and 3 bases from J, leaving 5 bases between the germline ends. Sequences MNHEY (CDR1) and SVGAGI (CDR2) are obtained from the germline V gene. There are 13 amino acids in the CDR3, from cysteine to phenylalanine inclusive. Just the 39-base CDR3 DNA is kept, in frame starting at base 1. Notes on this clonotype: Its antigen remains unidentified. No base qualities exist here, and no much larger clone lies one base off it.

Every donor was a healthy Caucasian. The twin cohort consisted of three pairs of female monozygotic twins, all aged roughly 18 to 30 years. CD4+ and CD8+ T cell populations were isolated with positive isolation kits from Invitrogen. Preparation of the library involved 5' RACE. The sequencing machine was an Illumina HiSeq 2000. A universal primer binding site was added through template switching, and the final cDNA carried a unique molecular identifier so that TCR cDNA molecules could be counted accurately. First-strand cDNA for TCR alpha and beta chains was synthesized from specific primers in the conserved constant-segment region. To control for contamination, every cDNA library carried two barcodes: a SMART-Mk sample barcode plus Illumina barcodes. Two successive PCR steps introduced TruSeq adapter sequences along with Illumina sample barcodes. TCR alpha and beta cDNA libraries were sequenced on the Illumina HiSeq platform with custom primers. On the authors' methods: Raw reads were processed with MiGEC to extract unique molecular identifiers, and MiXCR was used to determine CDR3 positions. For each individual, recombination models were inferred using an EM algorithm with the repgenHMM and IGoR tools. The analysis of shared clonotypes was done with the tcR package in R, with sharing normalized by the product of cloneset sizes. To study raw recombination without the effects of thymic and clonal selection, out-of-frame nonproductive sequences were analyzed. The public reads were reprocessed in TCRdb via fastp at Q25 and MiXCR, keeping in-frame beta chains. A single entry per CDR3 protein holds the most common genes and DNA from its merged rows. These V and J calls derive from TCRdb rather than the authors' analysis. The sample records just over 500,000 distinct CDR3 sequences, roughly a fifth of which are singletons. Around 0.91% of the sample lies in the top ten.

In addition, the sample was reused for a study of T cells expressing NK-cell markers. As described in the second report: Eight donors provided sorted CD3+CD56+NKG2C+, CD3+CD56+NKG2C- and CD3+CD56-NKG2C+ T-cell subsets, whose TCR beta-chain repertoires were profiled. Among the eight sequenced donors, only one was HCMV-seronegative, while the other seven were HCMV-seropositive. In several experiments an anti-gammadeltaTCR antibody was added to restrict sorting to alphabetaTCR-expressing T cells. In a handful of donors, the dominant CD3+CD56+NKG2C+ clonotypes were among the top 10 CD8+ clonotypes and accounted for about 1.0-8% of CD8+ T cells. Those dominant clonotypes were again the most abundant among CD3+CD56-NKG2C+ cells in four donors, at about 28.3-60.1%. Whether the expanded NKG2C-expressing T cell clones were specific for HCMV antigens was left unclear. Randomly selected healthy volunteers, three men and five women, were used as the eight sequenced donors. A commercial ELISA kit detecting HCMV-specific IgG in serum was used to determine HCMV serostatus. Reads were demultiplexed and grouped by UMI with MIGEC, and clonotypes were assembled and quantified with MiTCR. Only TCR cDNA sequences supported by at least two reads were kept to exclude erroneous sequences. The tcR package was used for downstream repertoire analysis, and clonotypes were matched across fractions by CDR3 nucleotide sequence plus V segment. VDJmatch was used to annotate antigen specificity against VDJdb, with one amino acid substitution in CDR3 allowed.

The clonotype was recovered from a woman aged 18-29 years in good health. Input material: CD4+ T cells sorted from blood. The chain uses TRBV6-5 and TRBJ1-5, with the D gene uncertain. The DNA sequence reads TGTGCCAGCAGTTACCTAAACAATCAGCCCCAGCATTTT. This gives the protein CASSYLNNQPQHF.